Listed here are 19 T cell receptor beta chains from one sample, sequenced in a study of T cells in narcolepsy. The protocol was immunoSEQ multiplex PCR, while the TCRdb copy is restricted to in-frame clones and leaves out a portion. The sample yields roughly 8,100 clones, about 56% seen once. The sample was CD45RA- memory CD8+ T cells from PBMCs. These receptors were obtained from a human donor with narcolepsy.

As regards this clone: A read error may produce the germline difference seen at one junction end. The chain links TRBV7-9 to TRBJ1-2, with a possible D match to TRBD1 (6 bases). Germline CDR1 is SEHNR and CDR2 is FQNEAQ (reference sequence). The CDR3 is 14 residues long. This CDR3 reads CASSQESGDYGYTF. As DNA, the CDR3 is TGCGCCAGCAGCCAAGAGTCAGGGGACTATGGCTACACCTTC.

The chain joins TRBV7-9 to TRBJ1-1; a weak D match, TRBD1 (5 bases). Looked up from germline, CDR1 is SEHNR and CDR2 is FQNEAQ (reference sequence). The length of the CDR3 is 13 residues. With 0 bases removed from V and 4 bases from J, the gap between germline ends came to 6 bases. The CDR3 sequence: CASSLAGTTEAFF. CDR3 sequence (DNA): TGTGCCAGCAGCTTAGCGGGGACCACTGAAGCTTTCTTT. The whole variable domain, filled in from reference TRBV7-9 and TRBJ1-1, reads DTGVSQNPRHKITKRGQNVTFRCDPISEHNRLYWYRQTLGQGPEFLTYFQNEAQLEKSRLLSDRFSAERPKGSFSTLEIQRTEQGDSAMYLCASSLAGTTEAFFGQGTRLTVV.

The V gene is TRBV7-2, the J gene TRBJ2-1; perhaps TRBD1 as D (6 bases). The V gene's germline CDR1 is SGHTA and CDR2 FQGNSA. The CDR3 covers 18 residues. V was shortened by 0 bases and J by 1 base, with 16 bases between the two germline ends. The CDR3 loop is CASSLASGKGVSYNEQFF. CDR3 DNA sequence: TGTGCCAGCAGCTTAGCCTCTGGAAAGGGGGTATCCTACAATGAGCAGTTCTTC.

CDR3 in amino acids: CASSYSQGAYNEQFF. CDR3 sequence (DNA): TGTGCCAGCAGCTATTCACAGGGGGCTTACAATGAGCAGTTCTTC. The chain uses TRBV11-2 and TRBJ2-1; 9 bases are a match to TRBD1. Per germline, CDR1 SGHAT and CDR2 FQNNGV. CDR3 size: 15 residues. V gave up 4 bases and J gave up 4 bases; unmatched junction bases: 5.

This clone was seen a few times. The V and J genes are TRBV11-2 and TRBJ1-1; D might be TRBD1 (6 bases). The germline V gene encodes CDR1 SGHAT and CDR2 FQNNGV. The length of the CDR3 is 13 residues. Trimming cost V 5 bases and J 7 bases, with 14 bases left between them. CDR3 DNA sequence: TGTGCCAGCAGCGGGGACACACCGATTGAAGCTTTCTTT. This codes for CASSGDTPIEAFF.

This chain connects TRBV4-1 to TRBJ2-1; D remains ambiguous. The germline V gene has CDR1 MGHRA and CDR2 YSYEKL. The germline V and J ends were trimmed by 1 base and 4 bases, with 14 bases remaining between them. The CDR3 totals 16 residues. CDR3 amino acids: CASSQGELVSYNEQFF. The CDR3 DNA reads TGCGCCAGCAGCCAAGGGGAACTGGTTTCTTACAATGAGCAGTTCTTC.

The chain links TRBV5-6 to TRBJ2-3; D gene ambiguous. The CDR3 sequence is 14 residues long. Trimming removed 4 bases from V and 1 base from J, with 10 bases in between. The germline V gene encodes CDR1 SGHDT and CDR2 YYEEEE. Here the CDR3 reads CASSQVAGTDTQYF. In DNA form, the CDR3 reads TGTGCCAGCAGCCAAGTGGCTGGCACAGATACGCAGTATTTT.

This chain uses TRBV18 with TRBJ2-2; D is ambiguous. V was clipped by 8 bases and J by 0 bases, with 10 bases between them. This CDR3 is built from 14 residues. In germline, CDR1 is KGHSH, CDR2 LQKENI. CDR3 in amino acids: CASAAGPNTGELFF. CDR3 bases: TGTGCCAGCGCGGCCGGGCCGAACACCGGGGAGCTGTTTTTT.

This chain links TRBV7-2 with TRBJ1-1; TRBD1 is a possible D gene (5 bases). V was trimmed by 1 base and J by 4 bases, leaving 13 bases between them. The CDR3 runs to 15 residues. CDR1 is SGHTA and CDR2 is FQGNSA in the germline V gene. The chain's CDR3 is CASSLDAGLATEAFF. The CDR3 DNA reads as TGTGCCAGCAGCTTAGACGCAGGGTTGGCCACTGAAGCTTTCTTT.

The gene calls are TRBV28 and TRBJ2-1; D call uncertain. The CDR3 is 14 residues long. V lost 7 bases and J 5 bases, leaving 15 bases between the germline ends. Germline values: CDR1 MDHEN, CDR2 SYDVKM. The CDR3: CASIKSSIDNEQFF. In DNA, the CDR3 is TGTGCCAGCATAAAAAGCAGTATCGACAATGAGCAGTTCTTC.

The chain combines TRBV13 with TRBJ1-1; the match to TRBD1 covers 11 bases. The J segment lost 4 bases and the V segment lost 4 bases, leaving 5 bases of the junction unmatched. Germline V gives CDR1 PRHDT, CDR2 FYEKMQ (reference sequence). This CDR3 region has 15 residues. CDR3 nucleotide sequence: TGTGCCAGCAGCTATTCCGGGACAGGGGGCACTGAAGCTTTCTTT. Its protein product is CASSYSGTGGTEAFF.

The chain recombines TRBV5-1 with TRBJ1-1, with D tentatively TRBD1 (5 bases). The CDR3 runs 17 residues. The germline V gene has CDR1 SGHRS and CDR2 YFSETQ. Trimming left V 4 bases short and J 7 bases short, with 26 bases between. CDR3: CASSEGTRTRGKGEAFF. CDR3 in DNA: TGCGCCAGCAGCGAAGGGACCCGGACAAGGGGTAAGGGTGAAGCTTTCTTT.

The genes are TRBV7-9 and TRBJ2-5; D is unresolved. The CDR3 extends over 14 amino acids. Germline CDR1 reads SEHNR; CDR2 reads FQNEAQ (reference sequence). With 3 bases removed from V and 1 base from J, the gap between germline ends came to 9 bases. The CDR3 region is CASSFEHSQETQYF. CDR3 coding DNA: TGTGCCAGCAGCTTTGAACACAGCCAAGAGACCCAGTACTTC.

The chain employs TRBV19 and TRBJ2-7; no definite D call. CDR1 and CDR2 (germline): LNHDA, SQIVND (reference sequence). The CDR3 runs to 15 residues. Trimming removed 3 bases from V and 6 bases from J, with 18 bases in between. The chain's CDR3 is CASSMSKGYVGEQYF. The CDR3 nucleotides read TGTGCCAGTAGTATGTCTAAAGGGTACGTTGGCGAGCAGTACTTC.

As concerns this clone: A much larger clone sits a single nucleotide away, making a read error possible. V and J are TRBV4-3 and TRBJ1-2, with TRBD1 matching over 11 bases. Unmatched junction bases numbered 4, after V lost 0 bases and J lost 4 bases. Germline V gene data show CDR1 as LGHNA and CDR2 as YSLEER. The CDR3 is 16 residues long. CDR3 sequence: CASSQDGGTGGYGYTF. CDR3 DNA sequence: TGCGCCAGCAGCCAAGATGGGGGGACAGGGGGCTATGGCTACACCTTC.

The chain links TRBV29-1 to TRBJ1-1, with D perhaps TRBD1 (6 bases). The CDR3 extends over 15 amino acids. V was trimmed by 4 bases and J by 4 bases, leaving 19 bases between them. CDR1 and CDR2 (germline): SQVTM, ANQGSEA. The CDR3 sequence: CSVAGSTGGGTEAFF. CDR3 nucleotides: TGCAGCGTTGCCGGCTCGACAGGCGGTGGCACTGAAGCTTTCTTT.

The chain couples TRBV4-2 to TRBJ1-1; D unresolved. The V end lost 5 bases, the J end lost 4 bases, and 8 bases lay between the germline ends. Germline V lookup: CDR1 LGHNA, CDR2 YNFKEQ. This CDR3 contains 12 residues. In DNA, the CDR3 is TGTGCCAGCAGCTTGTTGGTCACTGAAGCTTTCTTT. Its protein is CASSLLVTEAFF.

The chain is built from TRBV5-5 and TRBJ2-7; the D gene is possibly TRBD2 (6 bases). CDR3 length: 15 amino acids. The V gene lost 0 bases and the J gene lost 3 bases, with 13 bases spanning the gap. The germline CDR1 and CDR2 sequences are SGHKS and YYEKEE (reference sequence). Here the CDR3 DNA reads TGTGCCAGCAGCTTGGGAGGACCGCGGGGCTACGAGCAGTACTTC. It encodes CASSLGGPRGYEQYF.

This sequence joins TRBV25-1 and TRBJ1-4, with D unclear. V was pared by 8 bases and J by 7 bases, with 5 bases between. This CDR3 spans 10 amino acids. Germline assignment: CDR1 MGHDK and CDR2 SYGVNS. CDR3 nucleotides: TGTGCCAGCTGGGGTGAAAAACTGTTTTTT. Translation: CASWGEKLFF.